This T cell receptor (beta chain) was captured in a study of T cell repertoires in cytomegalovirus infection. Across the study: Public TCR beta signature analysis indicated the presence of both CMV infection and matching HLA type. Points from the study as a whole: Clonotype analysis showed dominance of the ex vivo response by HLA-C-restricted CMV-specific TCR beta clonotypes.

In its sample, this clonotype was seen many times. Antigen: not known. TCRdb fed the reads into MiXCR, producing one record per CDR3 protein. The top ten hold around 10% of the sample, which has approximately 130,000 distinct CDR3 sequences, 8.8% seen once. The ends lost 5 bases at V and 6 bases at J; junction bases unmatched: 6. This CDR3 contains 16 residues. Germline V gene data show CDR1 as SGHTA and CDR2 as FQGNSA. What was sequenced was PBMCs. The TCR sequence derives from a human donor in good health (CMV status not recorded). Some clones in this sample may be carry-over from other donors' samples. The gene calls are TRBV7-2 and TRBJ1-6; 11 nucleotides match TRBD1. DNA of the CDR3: TGTGCCAGCAGCATAGGACAGGGGGCCCTTAATTCACCCCTCCACTTT. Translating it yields CASSIGQGALNSPLHF.